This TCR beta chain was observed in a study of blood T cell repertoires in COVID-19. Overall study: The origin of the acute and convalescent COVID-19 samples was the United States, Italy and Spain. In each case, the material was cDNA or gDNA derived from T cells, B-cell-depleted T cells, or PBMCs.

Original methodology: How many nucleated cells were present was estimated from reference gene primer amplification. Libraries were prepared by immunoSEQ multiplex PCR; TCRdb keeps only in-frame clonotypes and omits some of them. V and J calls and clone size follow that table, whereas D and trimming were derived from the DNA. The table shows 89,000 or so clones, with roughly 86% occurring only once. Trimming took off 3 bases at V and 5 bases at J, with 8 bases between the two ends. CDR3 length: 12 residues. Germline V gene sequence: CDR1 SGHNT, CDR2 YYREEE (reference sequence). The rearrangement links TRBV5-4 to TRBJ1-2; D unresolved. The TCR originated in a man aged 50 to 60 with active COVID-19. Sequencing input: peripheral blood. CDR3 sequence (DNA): TGTGCCAGCAGCTCAGGACTTTATGGCTACACCTTC. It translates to CASSSGLYGYTF.